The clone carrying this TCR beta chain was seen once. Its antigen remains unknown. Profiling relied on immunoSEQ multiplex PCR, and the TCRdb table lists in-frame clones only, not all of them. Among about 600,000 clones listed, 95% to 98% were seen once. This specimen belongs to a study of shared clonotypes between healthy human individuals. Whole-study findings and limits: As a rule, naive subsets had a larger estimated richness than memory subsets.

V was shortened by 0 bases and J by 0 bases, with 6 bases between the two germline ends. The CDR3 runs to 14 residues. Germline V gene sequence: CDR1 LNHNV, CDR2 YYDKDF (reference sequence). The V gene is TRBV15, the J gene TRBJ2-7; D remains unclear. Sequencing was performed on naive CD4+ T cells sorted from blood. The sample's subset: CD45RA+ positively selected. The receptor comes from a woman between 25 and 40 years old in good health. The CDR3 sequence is CATSREVSSYEQYF. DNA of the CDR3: TGTGCCACCAGCAGAGAAGTGAGCTCCTACGAGCAGTACTTC. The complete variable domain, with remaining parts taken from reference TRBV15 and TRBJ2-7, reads DAMVIQNPRYQVTQFGKPVTLSCSQTLNHNVMYWYQQKSSQAPKLLFHYYDKDFNNEADTPDNFQSRRPNTSFCFLDIRSPGLGDTAMYLCATSREVSSYEQYFGPGTRLTVT.